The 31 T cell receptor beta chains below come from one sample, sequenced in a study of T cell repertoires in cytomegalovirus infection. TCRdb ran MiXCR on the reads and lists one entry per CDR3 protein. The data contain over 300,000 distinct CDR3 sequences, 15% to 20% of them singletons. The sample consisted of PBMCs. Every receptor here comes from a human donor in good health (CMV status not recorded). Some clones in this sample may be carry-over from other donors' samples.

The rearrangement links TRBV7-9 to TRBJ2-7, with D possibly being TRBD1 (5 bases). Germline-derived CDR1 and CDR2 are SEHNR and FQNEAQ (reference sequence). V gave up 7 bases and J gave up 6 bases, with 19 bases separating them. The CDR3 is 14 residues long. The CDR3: CASTESDSYTEQYF. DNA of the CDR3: TGTGCCAGCACCGAGTCCGACAGTTATACCGAGCAGTACTTC. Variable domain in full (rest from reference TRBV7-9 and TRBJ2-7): DTGVSQNPRHKITKRGQNVTFRCDPISEHNRLYWYRQTLGQGPEFLTYFQNEAQLEKSRLLSDRFSAERPKGSFSTLEIQRTEQGDSAMYLCASTESDSYTEQYFGPGTRLTVT.

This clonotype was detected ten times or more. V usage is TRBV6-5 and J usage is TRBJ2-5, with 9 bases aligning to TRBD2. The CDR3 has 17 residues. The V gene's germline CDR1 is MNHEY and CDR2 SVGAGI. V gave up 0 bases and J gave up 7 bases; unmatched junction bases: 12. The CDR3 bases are TGTGCCAGCAGTTACTCGAACCCAACTAGCGGGCCCTGGACCCAGTACTTC. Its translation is CASSYSNPTSGPWTQYF.

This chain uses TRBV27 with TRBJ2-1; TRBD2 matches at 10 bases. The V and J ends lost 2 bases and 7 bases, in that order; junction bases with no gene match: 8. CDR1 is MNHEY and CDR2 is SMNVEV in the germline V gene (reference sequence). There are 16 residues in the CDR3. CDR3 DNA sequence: TGTGCCAGCAGTTTAGAGTCTAGCGGGGGAAGAAATGAGCAGTTCTTC. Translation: CASSLESSGGRNEQFF.

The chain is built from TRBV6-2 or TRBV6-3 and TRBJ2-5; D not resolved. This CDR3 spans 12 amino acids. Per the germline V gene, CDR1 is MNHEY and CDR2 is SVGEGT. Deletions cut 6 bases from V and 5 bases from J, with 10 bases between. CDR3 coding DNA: TGTGCCAGCAGGGGAAGCTTGGAGACCCAGTACTTC. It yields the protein CASRGSLETQYF.

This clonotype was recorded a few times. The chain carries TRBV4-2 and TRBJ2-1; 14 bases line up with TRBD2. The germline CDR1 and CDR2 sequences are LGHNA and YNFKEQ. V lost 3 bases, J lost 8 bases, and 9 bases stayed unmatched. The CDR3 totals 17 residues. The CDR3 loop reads CASSQTGLAGGDYEQFF. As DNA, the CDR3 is TGTGCCAGCAGCCAGACCGGACTAGCGGGGGGCGACTATGAGCAGTTCTTC.

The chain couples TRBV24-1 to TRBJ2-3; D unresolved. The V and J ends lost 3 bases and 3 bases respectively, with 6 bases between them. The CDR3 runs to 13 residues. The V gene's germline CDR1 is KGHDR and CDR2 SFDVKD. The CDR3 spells CATSDARTDTQYF. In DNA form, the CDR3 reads TGTGCCACCAGTGATGCGAGGACAGATACGCAGTATTTT.

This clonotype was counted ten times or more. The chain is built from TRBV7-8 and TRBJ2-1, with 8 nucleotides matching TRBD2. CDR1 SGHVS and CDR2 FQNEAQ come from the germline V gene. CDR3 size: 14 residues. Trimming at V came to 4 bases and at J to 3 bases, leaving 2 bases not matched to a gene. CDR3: CASSSGTSYNEQFF. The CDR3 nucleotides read TGTGCCAGCAGCTCCGGGACTAGCTACAATGAGCAGTTCTTC.

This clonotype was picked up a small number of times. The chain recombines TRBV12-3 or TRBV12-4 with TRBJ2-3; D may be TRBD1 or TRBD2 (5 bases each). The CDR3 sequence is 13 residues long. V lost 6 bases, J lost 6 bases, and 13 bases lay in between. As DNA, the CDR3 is TGTGCCAGCAGCCCATCTTGGGGGGATACGCAGTATTTT. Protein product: CASSPSWGDTQYF.

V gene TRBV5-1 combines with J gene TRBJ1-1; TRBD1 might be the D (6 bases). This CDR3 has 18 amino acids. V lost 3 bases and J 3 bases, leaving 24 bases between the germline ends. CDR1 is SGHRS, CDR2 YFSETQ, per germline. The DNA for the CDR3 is TGCGCCAGCAGCTCGGGGGGGACCGCGCAAGGGGGGTACACTGAAGCTTTCTTT. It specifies CASSSGGTAQGGYTEAFF.

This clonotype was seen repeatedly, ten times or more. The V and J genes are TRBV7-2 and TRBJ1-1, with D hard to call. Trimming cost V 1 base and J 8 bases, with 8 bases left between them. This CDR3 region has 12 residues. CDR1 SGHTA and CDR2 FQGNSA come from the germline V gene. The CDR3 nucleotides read TGTGCCAGCAGCTTAGAAGTCAGGGAAGCTTTCTTT. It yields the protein CASSLEVREAFF.

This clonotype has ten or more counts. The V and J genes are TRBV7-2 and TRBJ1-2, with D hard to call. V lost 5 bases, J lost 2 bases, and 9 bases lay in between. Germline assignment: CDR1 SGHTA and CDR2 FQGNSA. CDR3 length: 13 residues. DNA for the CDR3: TGTGCCAGCAGCCCGCCCGGAAACTATGGCTACACCTTC. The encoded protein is CASSPPGNYGYTF.

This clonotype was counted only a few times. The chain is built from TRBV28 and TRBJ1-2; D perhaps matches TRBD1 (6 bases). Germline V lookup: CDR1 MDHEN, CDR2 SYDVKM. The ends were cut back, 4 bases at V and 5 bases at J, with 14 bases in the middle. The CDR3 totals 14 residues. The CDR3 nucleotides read TGTGCCAGCAGTTCACCCGGGGGCGCTTATGGCTACACCTTC. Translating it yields CASSSPGGAYGYTF.

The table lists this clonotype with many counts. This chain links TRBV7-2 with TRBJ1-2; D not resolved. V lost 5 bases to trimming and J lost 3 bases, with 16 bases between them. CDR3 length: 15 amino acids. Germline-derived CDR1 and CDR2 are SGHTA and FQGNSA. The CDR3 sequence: CASSPGSNPYYGYTF. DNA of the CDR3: TGTGCCAGCAGCCCCGGCAGCAACCCGTACTATGGCTACACCTTC.

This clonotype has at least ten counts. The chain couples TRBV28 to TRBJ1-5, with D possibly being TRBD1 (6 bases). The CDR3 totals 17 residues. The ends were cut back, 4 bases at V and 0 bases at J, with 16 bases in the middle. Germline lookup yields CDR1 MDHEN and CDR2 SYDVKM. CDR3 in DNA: TGTGCCAGCAGTTCTCCGGACAGATACTATAGCAATCAGCCCCAGCATTTT. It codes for CASSSPDRYYSNQPQHF.

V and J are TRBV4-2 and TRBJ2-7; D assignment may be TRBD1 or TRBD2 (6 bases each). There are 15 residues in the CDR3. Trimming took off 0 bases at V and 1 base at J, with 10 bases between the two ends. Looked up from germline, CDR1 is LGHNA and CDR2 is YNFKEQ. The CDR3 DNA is TGTGCCAGCAGCCAAGACGGGGGCGGGTCCTACGAGCAGTACTTC. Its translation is CASSQDGGGSYEQYF.

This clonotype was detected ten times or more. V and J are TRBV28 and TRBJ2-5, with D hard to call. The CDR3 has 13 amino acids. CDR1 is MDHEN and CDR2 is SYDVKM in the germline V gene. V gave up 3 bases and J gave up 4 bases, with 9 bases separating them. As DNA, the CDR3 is TGTGCCAGCAGTTTTAGTATGTCAGAGACCCAGTACTTC. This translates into CASSFSMSETQYF.

In DNA form, the CDR3 reads TGTGCCAGCAGTAGTCTCCGCTCCTATAATTCACCCCTCCACTTT. It yields the protein CASSSLRSYNSPLHF. V usage is TRBV27 and J usage is TRBJ1-6; D is unresolved. The CDR3 contains 15 residues. Germline CDR1 reads MNHEY; CDR2 reads SMNVEV (reference sequence). V lost 5 bases and J 0 bases, leaving 8 bases between the germline ends.

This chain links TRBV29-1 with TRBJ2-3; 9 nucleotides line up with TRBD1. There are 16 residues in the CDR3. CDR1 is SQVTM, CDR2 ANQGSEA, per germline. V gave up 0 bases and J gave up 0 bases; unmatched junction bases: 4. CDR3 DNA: TGCAGCGTTGAAGATCAAGGGACAGGGAGCACAGATACGCAGTATTTT. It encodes CSVEDQGTGSTDTQYF.

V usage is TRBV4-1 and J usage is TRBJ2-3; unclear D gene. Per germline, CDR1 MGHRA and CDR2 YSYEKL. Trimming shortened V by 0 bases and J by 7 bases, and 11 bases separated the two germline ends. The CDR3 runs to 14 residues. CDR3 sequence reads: CASSQEGFTYTQYF. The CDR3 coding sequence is TGCGCCAGCAGCCAAGAGGGGTTCACCTATACGCAGTATTTT.

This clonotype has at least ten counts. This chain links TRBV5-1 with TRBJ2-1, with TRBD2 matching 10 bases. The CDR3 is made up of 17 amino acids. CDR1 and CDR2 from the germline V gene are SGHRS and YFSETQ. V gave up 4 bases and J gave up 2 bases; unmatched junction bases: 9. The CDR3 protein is CASSPAGLAETYNEQFF. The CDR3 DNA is TGCGCCAGCAGCCCGGCCGGACTAGCGGAAACCTACAATGAGCAGTTCTTC.

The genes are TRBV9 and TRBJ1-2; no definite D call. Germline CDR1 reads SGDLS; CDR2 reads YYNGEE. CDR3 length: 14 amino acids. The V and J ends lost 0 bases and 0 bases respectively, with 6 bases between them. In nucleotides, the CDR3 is TGTGCCAGCAGCGTAGGGGGTGCTAACTATGGCTACACCTTC. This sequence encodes CASSVGGANYGYTF.

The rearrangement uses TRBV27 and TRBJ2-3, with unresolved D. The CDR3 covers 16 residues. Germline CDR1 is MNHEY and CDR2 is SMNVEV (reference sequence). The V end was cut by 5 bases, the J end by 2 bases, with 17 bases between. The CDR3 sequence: CASSPLARRITDTQYF. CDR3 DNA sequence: TGTGCCAGCAGTCCCCTCGCAAGAAGAATCACAGATACGCAGTATTTT.

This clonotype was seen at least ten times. The CDR3 DNA reads TGCAGTGCTCCAGGGGGCGCATATTCTAATTCACCCCTCCACTTT. Protein sequence: CSAPGGAYSNSPLHF. The J gene is TRBJ1-6, the V gene TRBV20-1; 8 nucleotides align to TRBD1. The V gene's germline CDR1 is DFQATT and CDR2 SNEGSKA (reference sequence). The CDR3 covers 15 residues. The V gene end was trimmed by 5 bases and the J gene end by 6 bases; junction bases not matched to a gene: 9.

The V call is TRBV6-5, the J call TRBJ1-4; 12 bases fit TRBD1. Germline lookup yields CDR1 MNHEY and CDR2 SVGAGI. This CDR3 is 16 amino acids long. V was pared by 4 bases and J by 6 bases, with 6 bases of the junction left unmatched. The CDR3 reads CASSWGQGAPDEKLFF. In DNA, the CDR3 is TGTGCCAGCAGTTGGGGACAGGGGGCGCCCGATGAAAAACTGTTTTTT.

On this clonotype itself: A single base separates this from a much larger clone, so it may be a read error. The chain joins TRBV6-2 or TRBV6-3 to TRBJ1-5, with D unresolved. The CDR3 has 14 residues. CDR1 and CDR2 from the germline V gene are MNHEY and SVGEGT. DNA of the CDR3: TGTACCAGCAGCCAACAAAATAGCAATCAGCCCCAGCATTTT. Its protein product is CTSSQQNSNQPQHF.

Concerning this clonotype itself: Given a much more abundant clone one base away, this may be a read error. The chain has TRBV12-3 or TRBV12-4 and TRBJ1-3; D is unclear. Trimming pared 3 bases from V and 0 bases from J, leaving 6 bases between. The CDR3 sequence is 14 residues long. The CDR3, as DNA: TGTGCCAGCAGTTTCGGGGTCTCTGGAAACACCATATATTTT. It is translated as CASSFGVSGNTIYF.

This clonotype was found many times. This CDR3 reads CASSQRGTGRNTEAFF. In DNA form, the CDR3 reads TGTGCCAGCAGCCAGCGCGGGACGGGGAGGAACACTGAAGCTTTCTTT. The chain uses TRBV7-9 and TRBJ1-1, with D possibly being TRBD1 (5 bases). This CDR3 has 16 amino acids. V lost 5 bases to trimming and J lost 1 base, with 17 bases between them. The germline V gene has CDR1 SEHNR and CDR2 FQNEAQ (reference sequence).

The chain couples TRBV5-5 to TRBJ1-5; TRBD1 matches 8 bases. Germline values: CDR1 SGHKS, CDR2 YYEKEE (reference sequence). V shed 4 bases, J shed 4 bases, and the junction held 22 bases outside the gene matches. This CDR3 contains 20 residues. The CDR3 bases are TGTGCCAGCAGCCGCCCGTTACCTGGACAGGGACCGATGGCTAATCAGCCCCAGCATTTT. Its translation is CASSRPLPGQGPMANQPQHF.

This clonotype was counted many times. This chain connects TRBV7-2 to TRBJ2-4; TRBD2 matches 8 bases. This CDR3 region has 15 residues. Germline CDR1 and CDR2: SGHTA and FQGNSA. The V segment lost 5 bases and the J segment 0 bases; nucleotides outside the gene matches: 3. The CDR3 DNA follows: TGTGCCAGCAGCCCCGGGGGGGGAGCCAAAAACATTCAGTACTTC. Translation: CASSPGGGAKNIQYF.

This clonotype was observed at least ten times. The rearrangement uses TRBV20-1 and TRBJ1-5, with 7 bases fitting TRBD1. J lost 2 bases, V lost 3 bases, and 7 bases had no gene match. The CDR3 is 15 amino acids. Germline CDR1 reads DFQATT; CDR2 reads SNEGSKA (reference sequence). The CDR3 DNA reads TGCAGTGCTAGGTCGGGGACAGAAGGCAATCAGCCCCAGCATTTT. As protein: CSARSGTEGNQPQHF.

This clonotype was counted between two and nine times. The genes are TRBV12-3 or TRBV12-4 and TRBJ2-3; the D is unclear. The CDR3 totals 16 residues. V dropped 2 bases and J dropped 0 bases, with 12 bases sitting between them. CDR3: CASSLNSLSSTDTQYF. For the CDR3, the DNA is TGTGCCAGCAGTTTAAACTCGCTTTCTAGCACAGATACGCAGTATTTT.